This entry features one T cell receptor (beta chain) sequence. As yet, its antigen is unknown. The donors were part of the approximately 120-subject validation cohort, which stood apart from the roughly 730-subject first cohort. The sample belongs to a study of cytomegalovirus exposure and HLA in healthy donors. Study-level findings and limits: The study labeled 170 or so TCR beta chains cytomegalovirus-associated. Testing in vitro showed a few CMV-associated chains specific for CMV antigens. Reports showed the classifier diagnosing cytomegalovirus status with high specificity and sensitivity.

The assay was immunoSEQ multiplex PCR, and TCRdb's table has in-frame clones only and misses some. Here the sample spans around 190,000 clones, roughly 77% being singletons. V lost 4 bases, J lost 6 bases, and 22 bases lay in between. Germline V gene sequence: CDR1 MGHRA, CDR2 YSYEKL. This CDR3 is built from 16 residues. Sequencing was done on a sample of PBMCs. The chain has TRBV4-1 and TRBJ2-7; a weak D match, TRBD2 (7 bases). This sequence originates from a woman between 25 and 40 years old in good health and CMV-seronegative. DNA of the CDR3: TGCGCCAGCAGCCCGGGCGGGGGCCGGTCGCGATTCGAGCAGTACTTC. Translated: CASSPGGGRSRFEQYF.